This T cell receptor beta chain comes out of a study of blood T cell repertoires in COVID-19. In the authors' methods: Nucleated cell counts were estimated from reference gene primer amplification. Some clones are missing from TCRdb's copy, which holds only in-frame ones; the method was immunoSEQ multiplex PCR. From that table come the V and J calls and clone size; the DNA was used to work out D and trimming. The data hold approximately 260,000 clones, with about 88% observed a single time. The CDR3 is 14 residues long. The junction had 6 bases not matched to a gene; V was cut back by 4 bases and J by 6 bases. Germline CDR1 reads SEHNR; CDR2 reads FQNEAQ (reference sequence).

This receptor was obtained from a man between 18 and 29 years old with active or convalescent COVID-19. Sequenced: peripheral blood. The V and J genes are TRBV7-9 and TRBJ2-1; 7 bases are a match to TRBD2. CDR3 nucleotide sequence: TGTGCCAGCAGCTCGGGAATAGCGGGCAATGAGCAGTTCTTC. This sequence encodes CASSSGIAGNEQFF.